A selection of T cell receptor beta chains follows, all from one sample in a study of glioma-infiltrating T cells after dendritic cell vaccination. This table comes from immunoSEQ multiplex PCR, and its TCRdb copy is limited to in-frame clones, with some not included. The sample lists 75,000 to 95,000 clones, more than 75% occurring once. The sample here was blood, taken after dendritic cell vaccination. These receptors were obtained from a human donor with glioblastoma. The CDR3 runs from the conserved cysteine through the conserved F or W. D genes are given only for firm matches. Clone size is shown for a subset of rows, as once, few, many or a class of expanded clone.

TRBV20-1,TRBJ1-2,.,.,CSVQDGYTF,TGCAGTGTTCAGGATGGCTACACCTTC
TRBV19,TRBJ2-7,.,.,CASSIGGGATYEQYF,TGTGCCAGTAGTATAGGGGGCGGGGCCACCTACGAGCAGTACTTC
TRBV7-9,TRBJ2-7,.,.,CASSPRTAQPNNLYEQYF,TGTGCCAGCAGCCCAAGGACAGCCCAACCCAACAACCTCTACGAGCAGTACTTC
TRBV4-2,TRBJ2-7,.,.,CASSQDLGGAGSYEQYF,TGTGCCAGCAGCCAAGATCTAGGGGGGGCAGGGTCCTACGAGCAGTACTTC
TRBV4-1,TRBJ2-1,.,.,CASSQDLTSRNNEQFF,TGCGCCAGCAGCCAAGATCTAACTAGCCGGAACAATGAGCAGTTCTTC
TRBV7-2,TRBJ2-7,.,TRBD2,CASSLGLAGGYEQYF,TGTGCCAGCAGCTTAGGACTAGCGGGAGGATACGAGCAGTACTTC
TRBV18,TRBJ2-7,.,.,CASSPPSAGRYEQYF,TGTGCCAGCTCACCACCGAGTGCAGGGCGTTACGAGCAGTACTTC
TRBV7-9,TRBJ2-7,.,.,CASSWGHREQYF,TGTGCCAGCAGCTGGGGCCACAGGGAGCAGTACTTC
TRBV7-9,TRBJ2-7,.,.,CASSQRGAGQSSYEQYF,TGTGCCAGCAGCCAAAGGGGCGCGGGACAGAGTTCCTACGAGCAGTACTTC
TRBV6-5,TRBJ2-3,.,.,CASSIVRGADTQYF,TGTGCCAGCAGTATCGTCAGGGGCGCAGATACGCAGTATTTT
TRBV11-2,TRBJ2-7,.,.,CASSLTQGNEQYF,TGTGCCAGCAGCTTAACACAGGGTAACGAGCAGTACTTC
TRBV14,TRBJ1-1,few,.,CASSQDGRGGAFF,TGTGCCAGCAGCCAAGATGGGCGGGGAGGAGCTTTCTTT
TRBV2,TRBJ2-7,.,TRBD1,CASNRQGNSYEQYF,TGTGCCAGCAATCGACAGGGGAATTCCTACGAGCAGTACTTC
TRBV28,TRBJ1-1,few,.,CASSNPVEAFF,TGTGCCAGCAGTAACCCAGTGGAAGCTTTCTTT
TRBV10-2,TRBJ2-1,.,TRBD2,CASSRTSGGSSYNEQFF,TGCGCCAGCAGTCGGACTAGCGGGGGGTCCTCCTACAATGAGCAGTTCTTC
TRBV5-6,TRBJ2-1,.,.,CASSLVTSSVYNEQFF,TGTGCCAGCAGCTTGGTAACTAGCTCGGTGTACAATGAGCAGTTCTTC
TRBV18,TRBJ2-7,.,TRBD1,CASSPGQGIYEQYF,TGTGCCAGCTCACCGGGACAGGGGATTTACGAGCAGTACTTC
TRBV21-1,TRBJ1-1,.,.,CASSSGNEAFF,TGTGCCAGCAGCTCCGGGAATGAAGCTTTCTTT
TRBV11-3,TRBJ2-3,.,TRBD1,CASSLVTGGPTDTQYF,TGTGCCAGCAGCTTAGTAACAGGGGGTCCGACAGATACGCAGTATTTT
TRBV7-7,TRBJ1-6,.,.,CASFTQVYNSPLHF,TGTGCCAGTTTCACACAGGTCTATAATTCACCCCTCCACTTT
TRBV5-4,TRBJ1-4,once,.,CASSSHTQNEKLFF,TGTGCCAGCAGCTCTCACACACAGAATGAAAAACTGTTTTTT
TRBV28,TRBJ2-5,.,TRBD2,CASSLAGVDETQYF,TGTGCCAGCAGTCTAGCGGGAGTGGATGAGACCCAGTACTTC
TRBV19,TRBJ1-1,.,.,CASSSRQATEAFF,TGTGCCAGTAGTTCCCGACAGGCCACTGAAGCTTTCTTT
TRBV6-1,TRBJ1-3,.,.,CASSGLGGAGNTIYF,TGTGCCAGCAGTGGATTGGGGGGGGCTGGAAACACCATATATTTT
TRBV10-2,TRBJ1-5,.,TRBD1,CASSYGTGGNQPQHF,TGCGCCAGCAGTTACGGGACAGGGGGAAATCAGCCCCAGCATTTT
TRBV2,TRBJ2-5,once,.,CASSEAGGLKTQYF,TGTGCCAGCAGTGAAGCGGGGGGGCTGAAGACCCAGTACTTC
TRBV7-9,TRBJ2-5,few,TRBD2,CASSDPPLAGQETQYF,TGTGCCAGCAGCGATCCCCCCCTAGCGGGGCAAGAGACCCAGTACTTC
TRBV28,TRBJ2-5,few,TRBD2,CASSLADAGAQYF,TGTGCCAGCAGTTTGGCGGATGCGGGGGCCCAGTACTTC
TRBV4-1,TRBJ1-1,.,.,CASSQASQARTTEAFF,TGCGCCAGCAGCCAAGCATCACAGGCAAGGACCACTGAAGCTTTCTTT
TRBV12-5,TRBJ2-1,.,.,CASARGEQFF,TGTGCTAGTGCTCGGGGTGAGCAGTTCTTC
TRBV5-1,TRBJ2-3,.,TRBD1,CASRSGTGGRGADTQYF,TGCGCCAGCAGGTCCGGGACAGGGGGCAGAGGGGCAGATACGCAGTATTTT
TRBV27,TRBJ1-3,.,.,CASSLSSRGTGNTIYF,TGTGCCAGCAGTTTATCGTCCAGGGGTACTGGAAACACCATATATTTT
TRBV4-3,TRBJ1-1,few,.,CASSHLNTEAFF,TGCGCCAGCAGCCACCTTAACACTGAAGCTTTCTTT
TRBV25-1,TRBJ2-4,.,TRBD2,CASSAPGGAKNIQYF,TGTGCCAGCAGTGCCCCGGGGGGGGCCAAAAACATTCAGTACTTC
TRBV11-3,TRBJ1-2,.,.,CASSLDRPTKDYGYTF,TGTGCCAGCAGCTTAGATCGCCCGACAAAAGACTATGGCTACACCTTC
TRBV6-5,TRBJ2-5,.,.,CASSPPGVGEETQYF,TGTGCCAGCAGCCCCCCAGGGGTCGGGGAGGAGACCCAGTACTTC
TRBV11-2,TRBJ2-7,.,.,CASSMSTQYEQYF,TGTGCCAGCAGTATGTCAACCCAGTACGAGCAGTACTTC
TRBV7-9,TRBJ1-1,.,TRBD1,CASSPPGQGNTEAFF,TGTGCCAGCAGCCCTCCGGGACAGGGGAACACTGAAGCTTTCTTT